This T cell receptor (beta chain) appears in the sequencing data of a study of CD8+ T cells in alopecia areata. RNA extraction was followed by reverse transcription into cDNA, which acted as the sequencing template. Repertoires were generated with immunoSEQ multiplex PCR, while TCRdb's copy carries only in-frame clones and drops some. The sample shows under 200,000 clones, around 60% of them seen only once. As to treatment: oral pan-JAK inhibitor, 5-10 mg twice daily. From germline, CDR1 is MNHEY and CDR2 SVGAGI. After removal of 5 bases from V and 6 bases from J, the junction contained 3 bases not matched to a gene. This CDR3 region has 13 residues.

Sequenced material: CD4+ T cells sorted from blood, taken at week 24, from a patient treated with tofacitinib. The V and J genes are TRBV6-5 and TRBJ2-1; 8 bases fit TRBD1. The TCR comes from a human donor with alopecia areata. For the CDR3, the DNA is TGTGCCAGCAGTGACAGGGGTATCAATGAGCAGTTCTTC. Protein product: CASSDRGINEQFF.